This is a list of T cell receptor beta chains from one sample in a study of blood T cells in healthy people across ages. TCRdb analysed the 5' RACE reads with MiXCR anew, one entry per CDR3 protein. The sample has around 780,000 distinct CDR3 sequences, approximately 60% seen once. Sequenced material: blood. Receptors originate from a middle-aged man in good health. Each CDR3 is given with its conserved first and last residue. The order of the fields is D gene, clone size, V gene, J gene, CDR3 protein, CDR3 DNA. D genes are given only for firm matches. Only part of the rows carry a size: once, few, many, or a class if the clone is expanded.

d_gene: TRBD1; abundance: -; v_gene: TRBV20-1; j_gene: TRBJ1-2; CDR3aa: CSAPRQGEGYTF; CDR3nt: TGCAGTGCACCCAGGCAGGGGGAGGGCTACACCTTC
d_gene: -; abundance: once; v_gene: TRBV29-1; j_gene: TRBJ2-7; CDR3aa: CSVTPSGSYEQYF; CDR3nt: TGCAGCGTGACCCCCTCGGGCAGCTACGAGCAGTACTTC
d_gene: TRBD2; abundance: few; v_gene: TRBV6-1; j_gene: TRBJ2-3; CDR3aa: CASHSSGRGDTQYF; CDR3nt: TGTGCCAGCCACAGTAGCGGGAGAGGAGATACGCAGTATTTT
d_gene: -; abundance: -; v_gene: TRBV20-1; j_gene: TRBJ2-7; CDR3aa: CSARATVSYEQYF; CDR3nt: TGCAGTGCTAGGGCGACCGTCTCCTACGAGCAGTACTTC
d_gene: TRBD2; abundance: -; v_gene: TRBV20-1; j_gene: TRBJ2-1; CDR3aa: CSALGRGDYNEQFF; CDR3nt: TGCAGTGCCCTTGGGCGGGGGGATTACAATGAGCAGTTCTTC
d_gene: TRBD1; abundance: once; v_gene: TRBV10-3; j_gene: TRBJ2-2; CDR3aa: CAIALGTGGFAGELFF; CDR3nt: TGTGCCATTGCCCTAGGGACAGGAGGATTCGCCGGGGAGCTGTTTTTT
d_gene: -; abundance: once; v_gene: TRBV6-6; j_gene: TRBJ2-3; CDR3aa: CASSYDVSDTQYF; CDR3nt: TGTGCCAGCAGTTACGACGTTTCGGATACGCAGTATTTT
d_gene: -; abundance: -; v_gene: TRBV7-2; j_gene: TRBJ1-2; CDR3aa: CASSPRTAFYTF; CDR3nt: TGTGCCAGCAGCCCCAGGACAGCGTTCTACACCTTC
d_gene: -; abundance: -; v_gene: TRBV18; j_gene: TRBJ1-1; CDR3aa: CASSPQEGSEAFF; CDR3nt: TGTGCCAGCTCACCACAGGAGGGGTCTGAAGCTTTCTTT
d_gene: -; abundance: -; v_gene: TRBV6-1; j_gene: TRBJ2-3; CDR3aa: CASSETAGGILQTDTQYF; CDR3nt: TGTGCCAGCAGTGAAACGGCAGGTGGTATACTCCAAACAGATACGCAGTATTTT
d_gene: TRBD2; abundance: few; v_gene: TRBV7-2; j_gene: TRBJ2-7; CDR3aa: CASSLEGLATYEQYF; CDR3nt: TGTGCCAGCAGCTTAGAGGGACTAGCTACCTACGAGCAGTACTTC
d_gene: -; abundance: -; v_gene: TRBV20-1; j_gene: TRBJ2-3; CDR3aa: CSARGGQVETDTQYF; CDR3nt: TGCAGTGCTAGAGGGGGGCAGGTGGAAACAGATACGCAGTATTTT
d_gene: -; abundance: few; v_gene: TRBV6-5; j_gene: TRBJ1-5; CDR3aa: CASSGESNQPQHF; CDR3nt: TGTGCCAGCAGCGGCGAAAGCAATCAGCCCCAGCATTTT
d_gene: TRBD2; abundance: few; v_gene: TRBV7-8; j_gene: TRBJ2-3; CDR3aa: CASSFPESGGEDTQYF; CDR3nt: TGTGCCAGCAGCTTCCCCGAGAGCGGGGGCGAAGATACGCAGTATTTT
d_gene: TRBD1; abundance: few; v_gene: TRBV29-1; j_gene: TRBJ1-2; CDR3aa: CSVKTGGYTF; CDR3nt: TGCAGCGTTAAGACAGGGGGCTACACCTTC
d_gene: -; abundance: -; v_gene: TRBV7-2; j_gene: TRBJ2-7; CDR3aa: CASSFLQSLGSYEQYF; CDR3nt: TGTGCCAGCAGCTTCCTCCAATCGCTTGGCTCCTACGAGCAGTACTTC
d_gene: -; abundance: -; v_gene: TRBV6-1; j_gene: TRBJ1-2; CDR3aa: CASSETVNYGYTF; CDR3nt: TGTGCCAGCAGTGAGACAGTTAACTATGGCTACACCTTC
d_gene: TRBD2; abundance: few; v_gene: TRBV4-1; j_gene: TRBJ2-7; CDR3aa: CASSQFGTSSVEQYF; CDR3nt: TGCGCCAGCAGCCAATTTGGGACTAGCTCAGTCGAGCAGTACTTC
d_gene: -; abundance: few; v_gene: TRBV7-2; j_gene: TRBJ2-1; CDR3aa: CASSPYYNEQFF; CDR3nt: TGTGCCAGCAGTCCCTATTACAATGAGCAGTTCTTC
d_gene: TRBD1; abundance: -; v_gene: TRBV6-5; j_gene: TRBJ1-6; CDR3aa: CASSDDRDSPLHF; CDR3nt: TGTGCCAGCAGTGACGACAGGGATTCACCCCTCCACTTT
d_gene: TRBD2; abundance: -; v_gene: TRBV5-1; j_gene: TRBJ2-5; CDR3aa: CASSLDFPGLAGQETQYF; CDR3nt: TGCGCCAGCAGCTTGGATTTCCCGGGACTAGCGGGCCAAGAGACCCAGTACTTC
d_gene: -; abundance: -; v_gene: TRBV21-1; j_gene: TRBJ2-7; CDR3aa: CASRQLTYEQYF; CDR3nt: TGTGCCAGCAGACAGCTTACTTACGAGCAGTACTTC
d_gene: -; abundance: few; v_gene: TRBV29-1; j_gene: TRBJ2-5; CDR3aa: CSVDPGKETQYF; CDR3nt: TGCAGCGTCGATCCGGGGAAAGAGACCCAGTACTTC
d_gene: TRBD1; abundance: -; v_gene: TRBV7-2; j_gene: TRBJ1-2; CDR3aa: CASTEDRVGFAYTF; CDR3nt: TGTGCCAGCACAGAGGACAGGGTTGGATTCGCCTACACCTTC
d_gene: TRBD2; abundance: -; v_gene: TRBV5-1; j_gene: TRBJ2-1; CDR3aa: CASSLGLAGGLRLSYNEQFF; CDR3nt: TGCGCCAGCAGCTTGGGACTAGCGGGAGGCCTCCGCCTTTCCTACAATGAGCAGTTCTTC
d_gene: -; abundance: -; v_gene: TRBV7-8; j_gene: TRBJ2-7; CDR3aa: CASISGFSYEQYF; CDR3nt: TGTGCCAGCATCAGCGGGTTCTCCTACGAGCAGTACTTC
d_gene: -; abundance: -; v_gene: TRBV29-1; j_gene: TRBJ2-1; CDR3aa: CSVDTPVASPEGEQFF; CDR3nt: TGCAGCGTTGACACCCCTGTAGCGTCGCCTGAGGGTGAGCAGTTCTTC
d_gene: -; abundance: few; v_gene: TRBV4-3; j_gene: TRBJ1-2; CDR3aa: CASSQDRGRGYYGYTF; CDR3nt: TGCGCCAGCAGCCAAGATAGGGGACGGGGATACTATGGCTACACCTTC
d_gene: TRBD1; abundance: -; v_gene: TRBV28; j_gene: TRBJ1-1; CDR3aa: CASRGTGGYPNTEAFF; CDR3nt: TGTGCCAGCAGGGGGACAGGGGGGTACCCGAACACTGAAGCTTTCTTT
d_gene: -; abundance: -; v_gene: TRBV20-1; j_gene: TRBJ1-1; CDR3aa: CSARVSVTPEAFF; CDR3nt: TGCAGTGCTAGAGTCTCAGTGACCCCTGAAGCTTTCTTT
d_gene: TRBD2; abundance: -; v_gene: TRBV28; j_gene: TRBJ2-5; CDR3aa: CASSPHPGGKQTQYF; CDR3nt: TGTGCCAGCAGCCCCCACCCGGGGGGGAAACAGACCCAGTACTTC
d_gene: -; abundance: few; v_gene: TRBV7-9; j_gene: TRBJ2-7; CDR3aa: CASSSIGTNEQYF; CDR3nt: TGTGCCAGCAGCTCGATCGGGACAAACGAGCAGTACTTC
d_gene: -; abundance: -; v_gene: TRBV7-9; j_gene: TRBJ2-5; CDR3aa: CASSHPDGDGAIDPQYF; CDR3nt: TGTGCCAGCAGCCACCCCGACGGGGACGGAGCAATTGATCCCCAGTACTTC
d_gene: -; abundance: few; v_gene: TRBV11-3; j_gene: TRBJ1-5; CDR3aa: CASSFSRRNQPQHF; CDR3nt: TGTGCCAGCAGCTTTTCCCGAAGGAATCAGCCCCAGCATTTT
d_gene: -; abundance: once; v_gene: TRBV2; j_gene: TRBJ2-3; CDR3aa: CASSEAEGQLPTDTQYF; CDR3nt: TGTGCCAGCAGTGAAGCGGAGGGACAGCTCCCCACAGATACGCAGTATTTT
d_gene: -; abundance: -; v_gene: TRBV9; j_gene: TRBJ1-2; CDR3aa: CASSVGPGTDYGYTF; CDR3nt: TGTGCCAGCAGCGTAGGCCCAGGCACCGACTATGGCTACACCTTC
d_gene: -; abundance: -; v_gene: TRBV5-1; j_gene: TRBJ2-4; CDR3aa: CASSLVGSKNIQYF; CDR3nt: TGCGCCAGCAGCTTGGTGGGGTCAAAAAACATTCAGTACTTC
d_gene: -; abundance: few; v_gene: TRBV2; j_gene: TRBJ1-2; CDR3aa: CASSSESAGVGYTF; CDR3nt: TGTGCCAGCAGCAGTGAGTCGGCAGGGGTTGGCTACACCTTC
d_gene: -; abundance: few; v_gene: TRBV20-1; j_gene: TRBJ2-7; CDR3aa: CSARARDSVYEQYF; CDR3nt: TGCAGTGCTAGAGCCAGGGACTCCGTCTACGAGCAGTACTTC
d_gene: -; abundance: -; v_gene: TRBV20-1; j_gene: TRBJ2-2; CDR3aa: CSAPGTTNTGELFF; CDR3nt: TGCAGTGCTCCCGGGACAACGAACACCGGGGAGCTGTTTTTT
d_gene: -; abundance: -; v_gene: TRBV15; j_gene: TRBJ1-4; CDR3aa: CATSRVAGDGEKLFF; CDR3nt: TGTGCCACCAGCAGAGTTGCGGGGGACGGCGAAAAACTGTTTTTT
d_gene: -; abundance: -; v_gene: TRBV20-1; j_gene: TRBJ2-3; CDR3aa: CSARETDTQYF; CDR3nt: TGCAGTGCTAGGGAGACAGATACGCAGTATTTT
d_gene: -; abundance: -; v_gene: TRBV28; j_gene: TRBJ2-7; CDR3aa: CASTPTGFIYEQYF; CDR3nt: TGTGCCAGCACCCCGACCGGGTTCATCTACGAGCAGTACTTC
d_gene: TRBD1; abundance: -; v_gene: TRBV7-2; j_gene: TRBJ2-7; CDR3aa: CAGSIDRVPYEQYF; CDR3nt: TGTGCCGGCAGCATCGACAGGGTCCCCTACGAGCAGTACTTC